Following are 2 T cell receptor beta chains from one sample sequenced in a study of cytomegalovirus exposure and HLA in healthy donors. Repertoires were generated with immunoSEQ multiplex PCR, while TCRdb's copy carries only in-frame clones and drops some. Among around 400,000 clones listed, 86% were seen once. The sample consisted of PBMCs. These TCRs come from a woman under 30 in good health and CMV-seronegative.

CDR3 sequence reads: CASSKGTGGEQYF. CDR3 in DNA: TGTGCCAGCAGCAAAGGGACAGGGGGTGAGCAGTACTTC. V and J are TRBV7-3 and TRBJ2-7, with 11 bases that match TRBD1. Per germline, CDR1 SGHTA and CDR2 FQGTGA. V lost 5 bases, J lost 7 bases, and 4 bases stayed unmatched. This CDR3 contains 13 residues.

The chain employs TRBV29-1 and TRBJ2-5; 15 nucleotides align to TRBD2. J lost 4 bases, V lost 8 bases, and 14 bases had no gene match. The CDR3 covers 17 residues. Germline assignment: CDR1 SQVTM and CDR2 ANQGSEA. In DNA, the CDR3 is TGCAGCACCTTGGGACTAGCGGGGGGCCGGGTAGGAGAGACCCAGTACTTC. Protein product: CSTLGLAGGRVGETQYF.